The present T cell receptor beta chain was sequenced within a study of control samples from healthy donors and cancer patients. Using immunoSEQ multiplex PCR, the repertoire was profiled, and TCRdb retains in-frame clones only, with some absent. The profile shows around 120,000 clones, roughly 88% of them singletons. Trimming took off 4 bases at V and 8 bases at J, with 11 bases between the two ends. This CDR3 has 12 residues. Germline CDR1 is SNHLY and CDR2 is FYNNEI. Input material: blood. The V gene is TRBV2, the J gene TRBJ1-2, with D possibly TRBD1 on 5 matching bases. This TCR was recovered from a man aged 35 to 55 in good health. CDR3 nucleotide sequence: TGTGCCAGCAGTGCCGGGGCGGGGGGCTACACCTTC. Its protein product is CASSAGAGGYTF. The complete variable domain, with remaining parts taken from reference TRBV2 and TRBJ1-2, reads EPEVTQTPSHQVTQMGQEVILRCVPISNHLYFYWYRQILGQKVEFLVSFYNNEISEKSEIFDDQFSVERPDGSNFTLKIRSTKLEDSAMYFCASSAGAGGYTFGSGTRLTVV.